These 16 T cell receptor beta chains originate from one sample sequenced in a study of blood T cells in healthy people across ages. Using a J-beta primer mix together with a sample-barcoded 5' primer, a second PCR was run for roughly 7 to 11 cycles. TCRdb itself ran the 5' RACE reads through MiXCR, one entry per CDR3 protein. The table shows roughly 790,000 distinct CDR3 sequences, with around 46% occurring only once. Sequencing was carried out using blood. The receptors here all came from a woman in her sixties or seventies in good health.

This clonotype turned up a few times. This chain connects TRBV5-1 to TRBJ1-2, with a possible D match to TRBD1 (6 bases). CDR3 length equals 14 residues. Trimming took off 4 bases at V and 6 bases at J, with 16 bases between the two ends. From germline, CDR1 is SGHRS and CDR2 YFSETQ. The CDR3 sequence: CASSEYQGRDGYTF. CDR3 sequence (DNA): TGCGCCAGCAGCGAGTATCAGGGGCGGGATGGCTACACCTTC.

This clonotype has only a few counts. The chain has TRBV6-2 or TRBV6-3 and TRBJ2-7; TRBD2 matches at 11 bases. The germline gives CDR1 MNHEY, CDR2 SVGEGT. V shed 5 bases and J 7 bases; nucleotides not matched to a gene: 13. This CDR3 has 16 amino acids. The CDR3 nucleotides are TGTGCCAGCAGTACCCGAGGGGGACTAGCGGCGGGGGAGCAGTACTTC. Translation: CASSTRGGLAAGEQYF.

The chain links TRBV3-1 to TRBJ2-3, with D possibly TRBD2 on 5 matching bases. V lost 7 bases and J 2 bases, leaving 19 bases between the germline ends. This CDR3 comprises 16 residues. Looked up from germline, CDR1 is LGHDT and CDR2 is YNNKEL (reference sequence). The CDR3 loop reads CASTSLRRAVTDTQYF. The CDR3 coding sequence is TGTGCCAGCACCTCACTCAGGCGAGCGGTCACAGATACGCAGTATTTT.

The V gene is TRBV20-1, the J gene TRBJ2-2, with 7 bases that match TRBD1. Per germline, CDR1 DFQATT and CDR2 SNEGSKA (reference sequence). J gave up 6 bases and V 2 bases, and 9 bases lay outside the gene matches. The CDR3 contains 15 residues. This chain's CDR3 is CSARPSGQEAGELFF. CDR3 in DNA: TGCAGTGCTAGACCCTCAGGACAGGAGGCCGGGGAGCTGTTTTTT.

The CDR3 reads CASSLSVGVSDQPQHF. CDR3 coding DNA: TGTGCCAGCAGCTTGTCCGTCGGAGTCAGCGATCAGCCCCAGCATTTT. The chain employs TRBV5-6 and TRBJ1-5; no definite D call. There are 16 residues in the CDR3. The germline V gene has CDR1 SGHDT and CDR2 YYEEEE. V lost 1 base and J lost 5, with 16 bases in between.

This clonotype was picked up a small number of times. The CDR3 nucleotides are TGTGCCAGCCGACCGGGACTAGCGGGAGGACGTACCTACGAGCAGTACTTC. It yields the protein CASRPGLAGGRTYEQYF. This sequence joins TRBV6-2 or TRBV6-3 and TRBJ2-7; TRBD2 matches 15 bases. V lost 8 bases to trimming and J lost 2 bases; unmatched junction nucleotides: 10. CDR1 MNHEY and CDR2 SVGEGT come from the germline V gene. This CDR3 is built from 17 residues.

This clonotype was picked up a small number of times. V gene TRBV12-3 or TRBV12-4 combines with J gene TRBJ2-7, with D tentatively TRBD1 or TRBD2 (5 bases each). V was trimmed by 5 bases and J by 6 bases, leaving 14 bases between them. This CDR3 is 13 amino acids long. Here the CDR3 DNA reads TGTGCCAGCAGTGAGGGGCGCCCCGCCGAGCAGTACTTC. It translates to CASSEGRPAEQYF.

This clonotype has just a few counts. The chain uses TRBV5-1 and TRBJ2-5, with D perhaps TRBD1 (6 bases). CDR3 length: 14 amino acids. V was clipped by 0 bases and J by 5 bases, with 11 bases between them. The germline V gene has CDR1 SGHRS and CDR2 YFSETQ. The CDR3 DNA sequence: TGCGCCAGCAGCTTGGTGAACAGGGATGAGACCCAGTACTTC. The encoded protein is CASSLVNRDETQYF.

This chain joins TRBV14 and TRBJ2-1; 7 nucleotides agree with TRBD2. Germline CDR1 SGHDN, CDR2 FVKESK. This CDR3 has 16 residues. V lost 0 bases to trimming and J lost 3 bases; unmatched junction nucleotides: 5. For the CDR3, the DNA is TGTGCCAGCAGCCAAGATCGAGTAGCGGGCTACAATGAGCAGTTCTTC. Protein product: CASSQDRVAGYNEQFF.

The chain joins TRBV20-1 to TRBJ2-4; D possibly uses TRBD1 or TRBD2 (5 bases each). Trimming shortened V by 3 bases and J by 1 base, and 10 bases separated the two germline ends. The CDR3 length is 14 residues. The V gene's germline CDR1 is DFQATT and CDR2 SNEGSKA (reference sequence). The CDR3 region has the DNA TGCAGTGCTAGCCCCGGGGCGGCCAAAAACATTCAGTACTTC. This sequence encodes CSASPGAAKNIQYF.

The chain links TRBV20-1 to TRBJ2-7; D remains unclear. CDR1 is DFQATT, CDR2 SNEGSKA, per germline (reference sequence). Trimming took 4 bases from V and 0 from J, leaving 19 bases between them. This CDR3 is built from 16 residues. CDR3 residues: CSAKAPPELASYEQYF. CDR3 in DNA: TGCAGTGCTAAGGCCCCTCCGGAGCTGGCCTCCTACGAGCAGTACTTC.

This clonotype was counted many times. CDR3: CAISGFLAGAEGANVLTF. CDR3 nucleotide sequence: TGTGCCATCAGTGGCTTCTTAGCGGGAGCGGAAGGGGCCAACGTCCTGACTTTC. The rearrangement joins TRBV10-3 to TRBJ2-6; 9 nucleotides line up with TRBD2. This CDR3 spans 18 amino acids. The germline V gene has CDR1 ENHRY and CDR2 SYGVKD. The trim removed 4 bases at V and 4 bases at J, leaving 11 bases unmatched.

This sequence joins TRBV4-1 and TRBJ1-2, with D tentatively TRBD1 (5 bases). Germline V gene sequence: CDR1 MGHRA, CDR2 YSYEKL. V dropped 1 base and J dropped 0 bases, with 9 bases sitting between them. This CDR3 contains 15 residues. CDR3: CASSQGEGPNYGYTF. CDR3 nucleotides: TGCGCCAGCAGCCAAGGGGAGGGGCCTAACTATGGCTACACCTTC.

The rearrangement joins TRBV7-2 to TRBJ2-1, with 7 bases lining up with TRBD2. This CDR3 comprises 17 residues. From germline, CDR1 is SGHTA and CDR2 FQGNSA. After removal of 1 base from V and 3 bases from J, the junction contained 9 bases not matched to a gene. CDR3 sequence (DNA): TGTGCCAGCAGCTTAGTACCGGGGGGTTACCTCTACAATGAGCAGTTCTTC. It specifies CASSLVPGGYLYNEQFF.

This clonotype is a singleton in its sample. The V and J genes are TRBV7-2 and TRBJ2-7; D may be TRBD1 or TRBD2 (5 bases each). The CDR3 consists of 15 residues. V gave up 5 bases and J gave up 7 bases, with 21 bases separating them. In germline, CDR1 is SGHTA, CDR2 FQGNSA. The CDR3 DNA reads TGTGCCAGCAGCCCCTCGGGGCTCTATTCGGATGAGCAGTACTTC. Translation: CASSPSGLYSDEQYF.

Comments on this clonotype: Being one base from a much bigger clone, this may be a read error. This chain connects TRBV29-1 to TRBJ2-3; D uncertain. CDR1 and CDR2 from the germline V gene are SQVTM and ANQGSEA. The CDR3 totals 13 residues. V gave up 2 bases and J gave up 4 bases, with 10 bases separating them. CDR3 nucleotides: TGCAGCGTTGAACCGTGGGGTCCAGATACGCAGTATTTT. Protein sequence: CSVEPWGPDTQYF.